The rows below give T cell receptor beta chains drawn from one sample of a study of spatial heterogeneity in lung cancer. TCRdb ran MiXCR on the 5' RACE reads and lists one entry per CDR3 protein. The sample records tens of thousands of distinct CDR3 sequences, approximately 12% being singletons. Material: PBMCs, obtained at surgery. These receptors came from a male donor with early-stage non-small cell lung cancer. Both conserved end residues are part of each CDR3. Fields, in order: V gene, D gene, clone size, J gene, CDR3 length, CDR3 protein, CDR3 DNA. D genes are given only for firm matches. The listing skips clone size in some rows; elsewhere it reads once, few, many or a size class.

>TRBV28|.|many|TRBJ1-1|13
CASSQGPPTEAFF
TGTGCCAGCTCACAGGGCCCACCCACTGAAGCTTTCTTT
>TRBV19|TRBD1|many|TRBJ1-5|15
CASSSIDRGNQPQHF
TGTGCCAGTAGTAGCATAGACAGGGGGAATCAGCCCCAGCATTTT
>TRBV6-5|.|many|TRBJ2-5|13
CASSYQGWETQYF
TGTGCCAGCAGTTACCAGGGCTGGGAGACCCAGTACTTC
>TRBV4-3|TRBD2|.|TRBJ2-1|17
CASSQRTSGSSYNEQFF
TGCGCCAGCAGCCAAAGGACTAGCGGGAGCTCCTACAATGAGCAGTTCTTC
>TRBV5-5|.|.|TRBJ2-5|14
CASSLAAREETQYF
TGTGCCAGCAGCTTGGCAGCAAGAGAAGAGACCCAGTACTTC
>TRBV28|.|.|TRBJ1-2|11
CAIPRGFGYTF
TGTGCCATCCCGCGGGGCTTTGGCTACACCTTC
>TRBV10-3|.|few|TRBJ2-5|14
CAISESTQQETQYF
TGTGCCATCAGTGAGTCGACTCAGCAAGAGACCCAGTACTTC
>TRBV7-9|.|.|TRBJ1-3|16
CASSSPQLFSGNTIYF
TGTGCCAGCAGCTCCCCACAGCTTTTCTCTGGAAACACCATATATTTT
>TRBV13|.|.|TRBJ1-5|14
CASSSRTGNQPQHF
TGTGCCAGCAGCTCTCGGACGGGGAATCAGCCCCAGCATTTT
>TRBV20-1|TRBD2|.|TRBJ2-2|17
CSARDEVEREFTGELFF
TGCAGTGCTAGAGACGAGGTGGAGCGGGAGTTCACCGGGGAGCTGTTTTTT
>TRBV12-3/TRBV12-4|.|many|TRBJ1-2|12
CASSLWGEGYTF
TGTGCCAGCAGTTTATGGGGCGAGGGCTACACCTTC
>TRBV5-1|.|few|TRBJ2-2|15
CASSLLSGNTGELFF
TGCGCCAGCAGCTTGCTTAGCGGGAACACCGGGGAGCTGTTTTTT
>TRBV12-3/TRBV12-4|.|.|TRBJ2-4|14
CASSFSMAKNIQYF
TGTGCCAGCAGTTTCAGTATGGCCAAAAACATTCAGTACTTC
>TRBV20-1|.|.|TRBJ2-2|15
CSAIPLTRNTGELFF
TGCAGTGCCATCCCTCTTACAAGAAACACCGGGGAGCTGTTTTTT
>TRBV7-6|.|few|TRBJ2-5|16
CASSARDGLLQETQYF
TGTGCCAGCAGCGCGCGGGACGGTCTATTACAAGAGACCCAGTACTTC
>TRBV6-5|TRBD2|.|TRBJ2-3|15
CASGTRRGSTDTQFF
TGTGCCAGCGGGACTAGACGGGGGAGCACAGATACGCAGTTTTTT
>TRBV27|TRBD1|.|TRBJ1-2|13
CASSLATGEGYTF
TGTGCCAGCAGTTTAGCGACAGGGGAAGGCTACACCTTC
>TRBV4-2|.|many|TRBJ2-1|13
CASSQERGYEQFF
TGTGCCAGCAGCCAAGAAAGGGGGTATGAGCAGTTCTTC
>TRBV4-3|.|.|TRBJ2-3|13
CASSQDVTAAQYF
TGCGCCAGCAGCCAAGATGTTACGGCAGCGCAGTATTTT
>TRBV20-1|.|many|TRBJ2-5|12
CSASGTQETQYF
TGCAGTGCTAGCGGGACCCAAGAGACCCAGTACTTC
>TRBV20-1|.|.|TRBJ2-3|14
CSARASSRADTQYF
TGCAGTGCTAGAGCCTCGAGTAGGGCAGATACGCAGTATTTT
>TRBV5-1|TRBD1|many|TRBJ2-5|15
CASSPQGALEETQYF
TGCGCCAGCAGCCCACAGGGGGCACTGGAAGAGACCCAGTACTTC
>TRBV4-3|.|few|TRBJ2-3|16
CASSQGSSGSIDTQYF
TGCGCCAGCAGCCAAGGTTCCAGCGGGTCCATAGATACGCAGTATTTT
>TRBV12-3/TRBV12-4|TRBD1|many|TRBJ2-3|16
CASSFGGTGGTDTQYF
TGTGCCAGCAGTTTCGGCGGGACAGGGGGTACAGATACGCAGTATTTT
>TRBV7-2|TRBD2|few|TRBJ2-4|16
CASSRSPHSAGDIQYF
TGTGCCAGCAGCCGATCCCCCCACTCAGCGGGGGACATTCAGTACTTC
>TRBV4-3|.|many|TRBJ1-1|15
CASSQDQGPGTEAFF
TGCGCCAGCAGCCAAGATCAGGGACCGGGGACTGAAGCTTTCTTT
>TRBV20-1|TRBD1|.|TRBJ1-5|15
CSAKGTGGRNQPQHF
TGCAGTGCTAAAGGAACAGGGGGACGCAATCAGCCCCAGCATTTT
>TRBV29-1|TRBD1|.|TRBJ2-7|12
CSVGQGRDEQYF
TGCAGCGTTGGACAGGGGCGCGACGAGCAGTACTTC
>TRBV28|.|many|TRBJ2-4|16
CASSSWRELAKNIQYF
TGTGCCAGCAGTTCCTGGAGGGAGCTAGCCAAAAACATTCAGTACTTC
>TRBV18|TRBD2|.|TRBJ2-2|16
CASSQGLAVNTGELFF
TGTGCCAGCTCCCAGGGACTAGCGGTGAACACCGGGGAGCTGTTTTTT
>TRBV4-1|TRBD1|many|TRBJ1-2|16
CASSRFGTGMNYGYTF
TGCGCCAGCAGCCGATTTGGGACAGGGATGAACTATGGCTACACCTTC
>TRBV20-1|TRBD2|many|TRBJ2-3|14
CSASGGGGSDTQYF
TGCAGTGCTTCCGGTGGCGGGGGGTCAGATACGCAGTATTTT
>TRBV14|TRBD1|few|TRBJ1-2|15
CASSHRQGVDYGYTF
TGTGCCAGCAGCCACAGACAGGGGGTCGACTATGGCTACACCTTC
>TRBV5-1|TRBD1|.|TRBJ2-1|14
CASSLDRGRNEQFF
TGCGCCAGCAGCTTGGACAGGGGACGGAATGAGCAGTTCTTC
>TRBV7-2|.|medium-sized|TRBJ2-1|15
CASSLGLGGYSEQFF
TGTGCCAGCAGCTTAGGACTAGGGGGGTACAGTGAGCAGTTCTTC
>TRBV7-9|TRBD1|many|TRBJ2-7|15
CASSLAGTGVYEQYF
TGTGCCAGCAGCTTAGCAGGGACAGGCGTCTACGAGCAGTACTTC
>TRBV6-2/TRBV6-3|TRBD2|.|TRBJ2-7|16
CASSSRLTSGSYEQYF
TGTGCCAGCAGTTCCCGTCTGACTAGCGGGAGTTACGAGCAGTACTTC
>TRBV9|TRBD2|.|TRBJ2-2|16
CASSVAGAGVTGELFF
TGTGCCAGCAGCGTAGCGGGAGCGGGAGTTACCGGGGAGCTGTTTTTT
>TRBV5-1|TRBD1|many|TRBJ2-7|15
CASSLGQGYPNEQYF
TGCGCCAGCAGCTTGGGACAGGGGTATCCCAACGAGCAGTACTTC
>TRBV18|.|.|TRBJ2-1|11
CASSTYNEQFF
TGTGCCAGCTCAACCTACAATGAGCAGTTCTTC